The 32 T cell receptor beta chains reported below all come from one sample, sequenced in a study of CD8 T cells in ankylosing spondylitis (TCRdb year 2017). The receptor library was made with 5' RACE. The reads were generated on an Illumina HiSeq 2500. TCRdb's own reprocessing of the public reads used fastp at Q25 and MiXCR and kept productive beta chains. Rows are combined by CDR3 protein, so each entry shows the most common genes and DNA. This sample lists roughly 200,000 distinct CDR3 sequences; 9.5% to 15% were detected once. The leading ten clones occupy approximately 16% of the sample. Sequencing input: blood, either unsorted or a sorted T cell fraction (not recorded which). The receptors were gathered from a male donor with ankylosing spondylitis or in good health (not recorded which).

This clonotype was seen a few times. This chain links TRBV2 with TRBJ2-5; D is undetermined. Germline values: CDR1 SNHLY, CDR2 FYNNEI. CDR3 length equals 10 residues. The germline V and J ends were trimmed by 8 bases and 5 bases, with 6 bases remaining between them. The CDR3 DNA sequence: TGTGCCAGCCGAAAGGAGACCCAGTACTTC. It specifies CASRKETQYF.

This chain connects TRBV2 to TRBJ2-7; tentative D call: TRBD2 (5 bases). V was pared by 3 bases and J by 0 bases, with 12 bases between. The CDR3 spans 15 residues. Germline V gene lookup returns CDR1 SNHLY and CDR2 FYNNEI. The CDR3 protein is CASSEADSFSYEQYF. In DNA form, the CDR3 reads TGTGCCAGCAGTGAGGCGGACTCCTTCTCCTACGAGCAGTACTTC.

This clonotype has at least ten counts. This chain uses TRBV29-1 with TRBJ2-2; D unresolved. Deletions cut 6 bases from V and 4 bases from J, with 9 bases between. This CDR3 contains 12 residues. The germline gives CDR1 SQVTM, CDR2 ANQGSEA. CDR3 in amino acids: CSVPLSTGELFF. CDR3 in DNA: TGCAGCGTCCCCCTCTCCACCGGGGAGCTGTTTTTT.

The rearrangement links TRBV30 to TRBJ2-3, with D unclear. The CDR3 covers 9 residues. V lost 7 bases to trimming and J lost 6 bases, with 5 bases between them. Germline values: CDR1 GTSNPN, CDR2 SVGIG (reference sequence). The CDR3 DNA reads TGTGCCTTCGGGGATACGCAGTATTTT. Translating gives CAFGDTQYF. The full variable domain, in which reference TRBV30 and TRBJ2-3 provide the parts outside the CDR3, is SQTIHQWPATLVQPVGSPLSLECTVEGTSNPNLYWYRQAAGRGLQLLFYSVGIGQISSEVPQNLSASRPQDRQFILSSKKLLLSDSGFYLCAFGDTQYFGPGTRLTVL.

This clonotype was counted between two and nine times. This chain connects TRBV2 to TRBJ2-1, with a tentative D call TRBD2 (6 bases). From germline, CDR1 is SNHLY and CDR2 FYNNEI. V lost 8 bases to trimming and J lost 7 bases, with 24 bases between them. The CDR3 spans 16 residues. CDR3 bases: TGTGCCAGCCTTTCGTTCGGCGGGGCTTTGTTGAATGAGCAGTTCTTC. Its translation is CASLSFGGALLNEQFF. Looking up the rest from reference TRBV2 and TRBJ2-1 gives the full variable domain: EPEVTQTPSHQVTQMGQEVILRCVPISNHLYFYWYRQILGQKVEFLVSFYNNEISEKSEIFDDQFSVERPDGSNFTLKIRSTKLEDSAMYFCASLSFGGALLNEQFFGPGTRLTVL.

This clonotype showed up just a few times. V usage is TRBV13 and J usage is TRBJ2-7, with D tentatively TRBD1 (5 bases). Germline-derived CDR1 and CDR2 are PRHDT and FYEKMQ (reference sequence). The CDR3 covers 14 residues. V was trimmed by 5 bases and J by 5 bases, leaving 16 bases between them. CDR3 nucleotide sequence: TGTGCCAGCAGCCCCGTACTTCCAGGGAACGAGCAGTACTTC. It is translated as CASSPVLPGNEQYF.

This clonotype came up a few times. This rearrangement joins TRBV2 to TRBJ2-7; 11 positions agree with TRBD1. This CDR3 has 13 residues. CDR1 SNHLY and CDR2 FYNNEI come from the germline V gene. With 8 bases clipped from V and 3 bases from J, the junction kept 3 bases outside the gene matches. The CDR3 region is CASRTGGVYEQYF. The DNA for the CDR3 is TGTGCCAGCCGGACAGGGGGCGTCTACGAGCAGTACTTC.

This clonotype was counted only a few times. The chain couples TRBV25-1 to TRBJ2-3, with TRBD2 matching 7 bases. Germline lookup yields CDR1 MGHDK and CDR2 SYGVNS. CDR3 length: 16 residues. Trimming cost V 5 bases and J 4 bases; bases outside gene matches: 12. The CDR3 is CASSHPLAAQADTQYF. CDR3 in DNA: TGTGCCAGCAGTCACCCCCTAGCGGCTCAAGCAGATACGCAGTATTTT.

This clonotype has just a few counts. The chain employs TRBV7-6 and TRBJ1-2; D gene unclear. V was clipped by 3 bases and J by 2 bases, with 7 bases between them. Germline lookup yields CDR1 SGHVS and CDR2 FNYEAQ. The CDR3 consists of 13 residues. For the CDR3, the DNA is TGTGCCAGCAGCTTTGCAGAAAACTATGGCTACACCTTC. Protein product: CASSFAENYGYTF. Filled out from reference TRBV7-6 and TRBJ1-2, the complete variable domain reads GAGVSQSPRYKVTKRGQDVALRCDPISGHVSLYWYRQALGQGPEFLTYFNYEAQQDKSGLPNDRFSAERPEGSISTLTIQRTEQRDSAMYRCASSFAENYGYTFGSGTRLTVV.

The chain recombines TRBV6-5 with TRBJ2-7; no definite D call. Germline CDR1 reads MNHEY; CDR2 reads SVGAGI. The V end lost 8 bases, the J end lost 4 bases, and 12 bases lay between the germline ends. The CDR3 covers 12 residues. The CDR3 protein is CASSIFGYEQYF. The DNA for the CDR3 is TGTGCCAGCTCGATCTTCGGGTACGAGCAGTACTTC.

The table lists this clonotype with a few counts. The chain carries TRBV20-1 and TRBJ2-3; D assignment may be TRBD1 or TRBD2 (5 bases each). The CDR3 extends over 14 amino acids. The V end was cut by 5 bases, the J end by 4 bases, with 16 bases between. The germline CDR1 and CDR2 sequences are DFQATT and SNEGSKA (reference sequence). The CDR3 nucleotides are TGCAGTGCTGGGGGTGAGGGAGTGGCAGATACGCAGTATTTT. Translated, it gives CSAGGEGVADTQYF.

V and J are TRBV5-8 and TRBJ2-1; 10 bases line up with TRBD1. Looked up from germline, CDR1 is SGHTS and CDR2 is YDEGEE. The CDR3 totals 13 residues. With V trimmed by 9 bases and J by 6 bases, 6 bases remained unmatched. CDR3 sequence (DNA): TGTGCCAAACCGGGACAGGGGAGCAATGAGCAGTTCTTC. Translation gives CAKPGQGSNEQFF.

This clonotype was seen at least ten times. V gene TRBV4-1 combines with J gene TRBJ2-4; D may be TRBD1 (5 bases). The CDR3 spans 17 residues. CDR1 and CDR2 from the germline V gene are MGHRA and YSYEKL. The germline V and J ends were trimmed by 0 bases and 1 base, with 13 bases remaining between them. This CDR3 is CASSQDFSGFAKNIQYF. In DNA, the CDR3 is TGCGCCAGCAGCCAAGATTTCTCAGGGTTTGCCAAAAACATTCAGTACTTC.

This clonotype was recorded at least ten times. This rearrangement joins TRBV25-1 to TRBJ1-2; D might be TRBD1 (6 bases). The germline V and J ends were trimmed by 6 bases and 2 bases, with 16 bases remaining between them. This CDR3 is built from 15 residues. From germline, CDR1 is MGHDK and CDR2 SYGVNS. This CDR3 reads CASRDSGTINYGYTF. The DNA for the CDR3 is TGTGCCAGCAGGGACTCCGGGACAATCAACTATGGCTACACCTTC.

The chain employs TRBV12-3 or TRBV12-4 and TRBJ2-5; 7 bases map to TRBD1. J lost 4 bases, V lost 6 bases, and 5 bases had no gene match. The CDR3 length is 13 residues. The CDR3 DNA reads TGTGCCAGCAGCCAGACAGGGTTAGAGACCCAGTACTTC. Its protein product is CASSQTGLETQYF.

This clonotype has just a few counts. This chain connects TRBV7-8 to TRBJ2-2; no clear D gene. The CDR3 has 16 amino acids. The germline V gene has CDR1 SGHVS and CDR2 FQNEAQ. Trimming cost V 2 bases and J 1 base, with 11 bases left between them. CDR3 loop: CASSLMNGRNTGELFF. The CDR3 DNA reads TGTGCCAGCAGCTTAATGAATGGGCGGAACACCGGGGAGCTGTTTTTT.

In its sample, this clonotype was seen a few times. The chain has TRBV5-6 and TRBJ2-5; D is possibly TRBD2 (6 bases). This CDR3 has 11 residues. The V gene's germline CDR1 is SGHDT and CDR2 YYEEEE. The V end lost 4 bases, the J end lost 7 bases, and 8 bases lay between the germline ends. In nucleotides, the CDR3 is TGTGCCAGCAGCACCGGGAGGACCCAGTACTTC. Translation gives CASSTGRTQYF.

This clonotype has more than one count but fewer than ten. CDR3 sequence reads: CASSQDASGYYEQYF. Here the CDR3 DNA reads TGTGCCAGCAGCCAGGATGCCAGCGGTTACTACGAGCAGTACTTC. The V call is TRBV14, the J call TRBJ2-7, with D perhaps TRBD2 (5 bases). The V end lost 3 bases, the J end lost 3 bases, and 15 bases lay between the germline ends. CDR1 and CDR2 (germline): SGHDN, FVKESK. The CDR3 is 15 residues long.

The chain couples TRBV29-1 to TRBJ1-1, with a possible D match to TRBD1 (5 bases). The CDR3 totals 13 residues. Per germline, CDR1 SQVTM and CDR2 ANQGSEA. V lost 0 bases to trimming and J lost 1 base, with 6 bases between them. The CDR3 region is CSVEDGGNTEAFF. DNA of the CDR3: TGCAGCGTTGAAGACGGGGGGAACACTGAAGCTTTCTTT.

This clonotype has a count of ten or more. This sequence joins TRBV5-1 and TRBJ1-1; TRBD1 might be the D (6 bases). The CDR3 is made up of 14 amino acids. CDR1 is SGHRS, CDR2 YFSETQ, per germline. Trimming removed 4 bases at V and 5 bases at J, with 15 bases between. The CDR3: CASSVGQGVTEAFF. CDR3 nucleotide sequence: TGCGCCAGCAGCGTGGGACAAGGGGTTACTGAAGCTTTCTTT.

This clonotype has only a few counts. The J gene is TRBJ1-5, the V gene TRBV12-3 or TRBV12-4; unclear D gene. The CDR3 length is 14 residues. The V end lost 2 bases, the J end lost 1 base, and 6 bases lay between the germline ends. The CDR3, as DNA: TGTGCCAGCAGTTTATGGGGAAGCAATCAGCCCCAGCATTTT. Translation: CASSLWGSNQPQHF.

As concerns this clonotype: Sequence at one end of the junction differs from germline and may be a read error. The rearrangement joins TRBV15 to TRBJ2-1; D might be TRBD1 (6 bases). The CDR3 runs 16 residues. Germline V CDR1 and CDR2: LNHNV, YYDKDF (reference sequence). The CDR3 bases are TGTGCCACCAGCGGAGAGGACAGAAGCTCCTACAATGAGCAGTTCTTC. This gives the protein CATSGEDRSSYNEQFF.

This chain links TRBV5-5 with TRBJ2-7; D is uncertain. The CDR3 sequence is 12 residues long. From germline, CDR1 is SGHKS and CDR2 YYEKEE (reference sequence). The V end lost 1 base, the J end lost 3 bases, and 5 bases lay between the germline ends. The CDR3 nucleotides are TGTGCCAGCAGCTTGTTCCACTACGAGCAGTACTTC. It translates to CASSLFHYEQYF.

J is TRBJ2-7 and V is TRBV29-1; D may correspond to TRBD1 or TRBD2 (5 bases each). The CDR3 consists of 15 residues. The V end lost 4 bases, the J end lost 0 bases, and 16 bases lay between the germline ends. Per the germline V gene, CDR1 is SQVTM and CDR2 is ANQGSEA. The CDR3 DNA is TGCAGCGTTGTACCCGGGACGGTCAGCTCCTACGAGCAGTACTTC. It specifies CSVVPGTVSSYEQYF.

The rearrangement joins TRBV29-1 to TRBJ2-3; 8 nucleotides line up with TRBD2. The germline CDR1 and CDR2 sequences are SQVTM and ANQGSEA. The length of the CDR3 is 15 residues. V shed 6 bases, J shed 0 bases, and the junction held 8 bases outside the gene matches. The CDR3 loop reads CSVERGGGSTDTQYF. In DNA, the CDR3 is TGCAGCGTGGAGCGCGGCGGGGGGAGCACAGATACGCAGTATTTT.

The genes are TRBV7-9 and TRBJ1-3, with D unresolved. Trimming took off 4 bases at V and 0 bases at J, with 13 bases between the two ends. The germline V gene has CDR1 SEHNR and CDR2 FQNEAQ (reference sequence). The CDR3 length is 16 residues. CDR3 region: CASSSRLDFSGNTIYF. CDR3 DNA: TGTGCCAGCAGCTCCCGGTTAGATTTCTCTGGAAACACCATATATTTT.

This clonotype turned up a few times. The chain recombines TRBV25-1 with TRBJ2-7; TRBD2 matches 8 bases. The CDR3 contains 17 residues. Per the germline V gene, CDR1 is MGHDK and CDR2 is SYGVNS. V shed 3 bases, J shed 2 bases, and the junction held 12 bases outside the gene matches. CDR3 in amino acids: CASSDSVGREDPYEQYF. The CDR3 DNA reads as TGTGCCAGCAGTGATTCGGTGGGGCGGGAGGACCCCTACGAGCAGTACTTC.

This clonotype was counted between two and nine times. As DNA, the CDR3 is TGTGCCAGCTGGAACGGGGAGCTGTTTTTT. It encodes CASWNGELFF. This sequence joins TRBV6-5 and TRBJ2-2; D call uncertain. Germline values: CDR1 MNHEY, CDR2 SVGAGI. This CDR3 contains 10 residues. Trimming cost V 8 bases and J 7 bases, with 5 bases left between them.

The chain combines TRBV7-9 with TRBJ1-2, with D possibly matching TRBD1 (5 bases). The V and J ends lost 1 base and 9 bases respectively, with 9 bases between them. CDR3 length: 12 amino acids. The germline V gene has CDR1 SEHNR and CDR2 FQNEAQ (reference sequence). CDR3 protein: CASSLEGESYTF. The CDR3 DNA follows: TGTGCCAGCAGCTTAGAAGGGGAGAGCTACACCTTC. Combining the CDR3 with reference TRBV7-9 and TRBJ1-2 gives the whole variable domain DTGVSQNPRHKITKRGQNVTFRCDPISEHNRLYWYRQTLGQGPEFLTYFQNEAQLEKSRLLSDRFSAERPKGSFSTLEIQRTEQGDSAMYLCASSLEGESYTFGSGTRLTVV.

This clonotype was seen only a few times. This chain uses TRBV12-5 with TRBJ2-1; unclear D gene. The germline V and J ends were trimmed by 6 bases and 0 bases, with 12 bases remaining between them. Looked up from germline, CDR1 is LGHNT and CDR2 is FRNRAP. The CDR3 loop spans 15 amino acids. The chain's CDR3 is CASGLLTDSYNEQFF. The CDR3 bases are TGTGCTAGTGGCCTCCTAACCGACTCCTACAATGAGCAGTTCTTC.

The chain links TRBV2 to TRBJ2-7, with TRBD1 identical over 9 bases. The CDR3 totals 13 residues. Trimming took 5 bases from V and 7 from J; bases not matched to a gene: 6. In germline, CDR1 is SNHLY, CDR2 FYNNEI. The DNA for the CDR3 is TGTGCCAGCAGTCCACAGGGGGCTGCGGAGCAGTACTTC. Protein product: CASSPQGAAEQYF.

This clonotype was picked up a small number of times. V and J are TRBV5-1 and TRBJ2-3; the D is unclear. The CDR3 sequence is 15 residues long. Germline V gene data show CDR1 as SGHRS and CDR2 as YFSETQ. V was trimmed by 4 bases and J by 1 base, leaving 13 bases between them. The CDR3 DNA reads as TGCGCCAGCAGCCTCGCGGAGCAAGGCACAGATACGCAGTATTTT. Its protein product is CASSLAEQGTDTQYF. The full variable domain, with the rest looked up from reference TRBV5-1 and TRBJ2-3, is KAGVTQTPRYLIKTRGQQVTLSCSPISGHRSVSWYQQTPGQGLQFLFEYFSETQRNKGNFPGRFSGRQFSNSRSEMNVSTLELGDSALYLCASSLAEQGTDTQYFGPGTRLTVL.